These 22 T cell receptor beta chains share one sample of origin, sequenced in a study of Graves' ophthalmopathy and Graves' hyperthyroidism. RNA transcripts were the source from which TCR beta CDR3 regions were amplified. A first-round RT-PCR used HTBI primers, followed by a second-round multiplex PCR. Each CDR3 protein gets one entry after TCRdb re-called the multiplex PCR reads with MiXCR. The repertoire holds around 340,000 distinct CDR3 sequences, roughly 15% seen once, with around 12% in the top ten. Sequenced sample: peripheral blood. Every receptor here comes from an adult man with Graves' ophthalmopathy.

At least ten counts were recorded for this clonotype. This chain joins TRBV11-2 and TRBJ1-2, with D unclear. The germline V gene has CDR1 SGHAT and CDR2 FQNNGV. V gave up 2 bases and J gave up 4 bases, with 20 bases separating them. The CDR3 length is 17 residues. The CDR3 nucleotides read TGTGCCAGCAGCTTACATAGCATTTCCGGGTCTTGCTATGGCTACACCTTC. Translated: CASSLHSISGSCYGYTF.

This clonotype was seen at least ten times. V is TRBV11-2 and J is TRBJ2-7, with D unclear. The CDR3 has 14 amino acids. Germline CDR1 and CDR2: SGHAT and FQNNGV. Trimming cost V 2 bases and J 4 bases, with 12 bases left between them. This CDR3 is CASSLWQKEYEQYF. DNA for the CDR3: TGTGCCAGCAGCTTATGGCAGAAAGAGTACGAGCAGTACTTC.

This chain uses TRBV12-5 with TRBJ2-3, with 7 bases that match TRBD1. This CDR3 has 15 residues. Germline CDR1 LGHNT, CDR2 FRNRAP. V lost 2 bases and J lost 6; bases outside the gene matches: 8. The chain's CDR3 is CASGLSRTGQDTQYF. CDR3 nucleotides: TGTGCTAGTGGTTTGTCCCGGACAGGTCAGGATACGCAGTATTTT.

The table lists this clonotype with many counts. CDR3 nucleotides: TGTGCCAGCAGGGACGAGACAGGGATGAACACCGGGGAGCTGTTTTTT. It is translated as CASRDETGMNTGELFF. This chain links TRBV7-3 with TRBJ2-2; TRBD1 agrees at 7 bases. J gave up 1 base and V 6 bases, and 8 bases lay outside the gene matches. This CDR3 region has 16 residues. CDR1 SGHTA and CDR2 FQGTGA come from the germline V gene.

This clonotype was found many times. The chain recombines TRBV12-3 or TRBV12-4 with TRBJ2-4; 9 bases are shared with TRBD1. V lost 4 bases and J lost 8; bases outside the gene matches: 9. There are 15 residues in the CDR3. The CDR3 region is CASSSSTGGVDIQYF. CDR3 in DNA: TGTGCCAGCAGTTCCTCGACAGGGGGAGTGGACATTCAGTACTTC.

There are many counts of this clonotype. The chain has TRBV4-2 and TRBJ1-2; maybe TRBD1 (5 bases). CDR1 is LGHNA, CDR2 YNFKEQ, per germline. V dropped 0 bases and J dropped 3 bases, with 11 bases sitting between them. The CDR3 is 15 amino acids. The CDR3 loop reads CASSQDEGRDYGYTF. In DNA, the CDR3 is TGTGCCAGCAGCCAAGATGAGGGCAGGGACTATGGCTACACCTTC.

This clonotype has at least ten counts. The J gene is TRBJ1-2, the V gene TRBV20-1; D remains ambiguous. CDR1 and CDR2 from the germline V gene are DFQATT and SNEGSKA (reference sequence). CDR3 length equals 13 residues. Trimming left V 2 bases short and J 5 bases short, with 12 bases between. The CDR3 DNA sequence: TGCAGTGCTAGACCAATGAATGTATATGGCTACACCTTC. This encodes CSARPMNVYGYTF.

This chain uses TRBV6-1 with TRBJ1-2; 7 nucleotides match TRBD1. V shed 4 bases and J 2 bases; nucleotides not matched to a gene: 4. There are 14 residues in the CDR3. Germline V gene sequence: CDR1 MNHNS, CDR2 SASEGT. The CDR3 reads CASSAAGGNYGYTF. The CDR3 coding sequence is TGTGCCAGCAGTGCGGCAGGGGGGAACTATGGCTACACCTTC.

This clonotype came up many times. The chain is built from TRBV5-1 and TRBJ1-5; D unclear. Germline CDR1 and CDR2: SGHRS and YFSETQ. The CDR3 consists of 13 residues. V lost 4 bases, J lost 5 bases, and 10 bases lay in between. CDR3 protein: CASSAGYDQPQHF. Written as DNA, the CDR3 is TGCGCCAGCAGCGCTGGATACGATCAGCCCCAGCATTTT.

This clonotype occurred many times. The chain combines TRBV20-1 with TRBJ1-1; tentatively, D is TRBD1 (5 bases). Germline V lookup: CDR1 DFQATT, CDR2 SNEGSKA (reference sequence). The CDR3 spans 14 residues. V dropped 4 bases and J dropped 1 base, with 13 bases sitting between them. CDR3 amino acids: CSATLNTGNTEAFF. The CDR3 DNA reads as TGCAGTGCTACTCTTAATACAGGGAACACTGAAGCTTTCTTT.

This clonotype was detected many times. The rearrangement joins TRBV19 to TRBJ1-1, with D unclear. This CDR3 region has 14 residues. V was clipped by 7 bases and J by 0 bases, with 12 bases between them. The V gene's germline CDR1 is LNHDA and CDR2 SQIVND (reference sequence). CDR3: CASTIPGLNTEAFF. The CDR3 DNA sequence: TGTGCCAGTACCATCCCCGGGTTGAACACTGAAGCTTTCTTT.

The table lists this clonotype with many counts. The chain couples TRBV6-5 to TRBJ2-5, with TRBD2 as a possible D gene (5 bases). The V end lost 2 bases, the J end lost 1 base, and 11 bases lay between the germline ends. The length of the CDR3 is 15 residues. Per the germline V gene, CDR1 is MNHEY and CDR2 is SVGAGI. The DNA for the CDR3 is TGTGCCAGCAGTTACCTGGGAGATCCCCAAGAGACCCAGTACTTC. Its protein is CASSYLGDPQETQYF.

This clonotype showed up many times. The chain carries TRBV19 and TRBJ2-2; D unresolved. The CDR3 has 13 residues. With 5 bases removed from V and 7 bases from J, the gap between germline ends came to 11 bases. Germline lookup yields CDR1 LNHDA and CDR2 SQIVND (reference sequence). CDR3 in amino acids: CASSRQQSGELFF. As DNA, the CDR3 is TGTGCCAGTAGTCGGCAGCAGAGCGGGGAGCTGTTTTTT.

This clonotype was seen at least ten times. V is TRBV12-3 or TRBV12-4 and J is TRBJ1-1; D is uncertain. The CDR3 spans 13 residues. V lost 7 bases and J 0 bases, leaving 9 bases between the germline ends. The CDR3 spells CASKRELNTEAFF. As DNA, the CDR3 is TGTGCCAGCAAGCGGGAGTTGAACACTGAAGCTTTCTTT.

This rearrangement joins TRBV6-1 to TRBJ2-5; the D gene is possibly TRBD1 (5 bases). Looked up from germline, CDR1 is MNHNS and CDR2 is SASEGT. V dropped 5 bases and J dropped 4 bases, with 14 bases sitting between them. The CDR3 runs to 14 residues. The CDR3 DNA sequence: TGTGCCAGCAGTCCCCAGGGATTGGGAGAGACCCAGTACTTC. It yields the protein CASSPQGLGETQYF.

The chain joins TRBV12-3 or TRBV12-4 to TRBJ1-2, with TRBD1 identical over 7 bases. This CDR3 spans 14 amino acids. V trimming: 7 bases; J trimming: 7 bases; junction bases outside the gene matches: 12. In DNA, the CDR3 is TGTGCCAGCAAACCCGACAGGGACATCGGTGGCTACACCTTC. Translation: CASKPDRDIGGYTF.

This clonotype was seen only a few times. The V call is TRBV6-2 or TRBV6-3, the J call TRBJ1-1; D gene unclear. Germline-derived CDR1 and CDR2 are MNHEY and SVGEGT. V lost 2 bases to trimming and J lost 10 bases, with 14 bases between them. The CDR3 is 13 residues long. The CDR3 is CASSYVTAGRAFF. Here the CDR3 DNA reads TGTGCCAGCAGTTACGTGACGGCGGGAAGAGCTTTCTTT.

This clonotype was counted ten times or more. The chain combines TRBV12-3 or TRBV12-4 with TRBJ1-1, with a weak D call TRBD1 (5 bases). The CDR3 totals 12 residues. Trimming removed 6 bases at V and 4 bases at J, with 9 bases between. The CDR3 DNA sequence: TGTGCCAGCAGGTCAGGGTTCACTGAAGCTTTCTTT. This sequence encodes CASRSGFTEAFF.

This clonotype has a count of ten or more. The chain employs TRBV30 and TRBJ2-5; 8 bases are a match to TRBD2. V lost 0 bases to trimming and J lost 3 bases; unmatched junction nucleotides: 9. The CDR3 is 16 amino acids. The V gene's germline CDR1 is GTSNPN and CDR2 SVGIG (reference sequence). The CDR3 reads CAWSVGSGIMEETQYF. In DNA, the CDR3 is TGTGCCTGGAGTGTTGGTAGCGGGATAATGGAAGAGACCCAGTACTTC.

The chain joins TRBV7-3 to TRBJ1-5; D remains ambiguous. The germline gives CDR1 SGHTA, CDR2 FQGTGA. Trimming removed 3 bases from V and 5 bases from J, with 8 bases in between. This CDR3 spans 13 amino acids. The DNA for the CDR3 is TGTGCCAGCAGCTTGGTTCCCGATCAGCCCCAGCATTTT. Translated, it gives CASSLVPDQPQHF.

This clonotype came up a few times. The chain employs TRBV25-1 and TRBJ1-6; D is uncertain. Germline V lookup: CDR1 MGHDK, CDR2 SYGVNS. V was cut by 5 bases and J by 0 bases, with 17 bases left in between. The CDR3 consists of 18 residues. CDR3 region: CASSHPPLSGSYNSPLHF. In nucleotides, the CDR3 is TGTGCCAGCAGTCACCCCCCCCTGAGCGGCTCCTATAATTCACCCCTCCACTTT.

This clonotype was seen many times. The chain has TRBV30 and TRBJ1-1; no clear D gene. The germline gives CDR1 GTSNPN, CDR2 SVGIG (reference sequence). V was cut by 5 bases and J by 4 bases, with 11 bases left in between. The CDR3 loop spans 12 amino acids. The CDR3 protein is CAWGRRATEAFF. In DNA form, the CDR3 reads TGTGCCTGGGGACGGCGAGCCACTGAAGCTTTCTTT.